The T cell receptor beta chain under discussion was sequenced for a study of T cell changes during pregnancy in multiple sclerosis. The germline gives CDR1 MNHEY, CDR2 SMNVEV (reference sequence). The length of the CDR3 is 11 residues. V was shortened by 9 bases and J by 8 bases, with 13 bases between the two germline ends. This table comes from immunoSEQ multiplex PCR, and its TCRdb copy is limited to in-frame clones, with some not included. This sample carries 70,000 to 95,000 clones, 93% of them seen once, and the ten largest clones take more than 2.5%. V is TRBV27 and J is TRBJ1-2; D gene unclear. The sequencing here drew on peripheral blood, taken in the second trimester of pregnancy. The clonotype comes from a female donor with multiple sclerosis, enrolled in a pregnancy study. The CDR3 sequence is CASTSTDGYTF. The CDR3 DNA sequence: TGTGCCAGTACCTCTACAGACGGCTACACCTTC.